This paragraph covers one T cell receptor beta chain sequence. As yet, its antigen is unknown. With 6 bases clipped from V and 9 bases from J, the junction kept 12 bases outside the gene matches. The CDR3 runs to 15 residues. CDR1 and CDR2 (germline): MNHNS, SASEGT. The data stem from a study of cytomegalovirus exposure and HLA in healthy donors. Overall study: There were 100 million to 130 million unique TCR beta sequences, drawn from about 200 million T cells, in an earlier analysis. Overall study findings and caveats: Data from an earlier analysis indicated that most TCR beta V segments were productive either about 87% or about 30% of the time. High sensitivity and specificity were reportedly achieved when the classifier diagnosed cytomegalovirus status. The authors later linked a missense DCLRE1C variant to TCR beta V- and J-gene trimming.

Primers: 60 Vbeta forward and 13 Jbeta reverse. Method: immunoSEQ multiplex PCR; TCRdb's copy keeps in-frame clones and lacks some. The data contain about 130,000 clones, roughly three quarters of them singletons. Input material: PBMCs. The source of this sequence is a woman aged 40 to 50 in good health and CMV-seronegative. V is TRBV6-1 and J is TRBJ2-7; 12 bases line up with TRBD2. CDR3 residues: CASSPGLAGPWGQYF. DNA for the CDR3: TGTGCCAGCAGCCCAGGACTAGCGGGACCTTGGGGGCAGTACTTC.